The 2 T cell receptor beta chains presented below share a single source sample, sequenced in a study of TIL therapy for anti-PD-1-resistant metastatic lung cancer. This sample's time point: pre-treatment sample, taken before nivolumab and TIL therapy. Tumor tissue came from excised metastases, mostly pleural nodules or supraclavicular lymph nodes. The libraries were made with immunoSEQ v3. TCRdb's copy holds only in-frame clones and misses some; the assay was immunoSEQ multiplex PCR. The data contain about 48,000 clones, around 64% of them singletons. This material consisted of tumor tissue, taken at baseline. The receptors were gathered from a person between 30 and 79 years old with non-small cell lung cancer.

This sequence joins TRBV9 and TRBJ1-5; the D is unclear. The CDR3 has 15 residues. V was shortened by 0 bases and J by 5 bases, with 12 bases between the two germline ends. The germline CDR1 and CDR2 sequences are SGDLS and YYNGEE. In DNA, the CDR3 is TGTGCCAGCAGCGTAGGTCCCCGGGCGGATCAGCCCCAGCATTTT. Translation gives CASSVGPRADQPQHF. The whole variable domain, remainder taken from reference TRBV9 and TRBJ1-5, is DSGVTQTPKHLITATGQRVTLRCSPRSGDLSVYWYQQSLDQGLQFLIQYYNGEERAKGNILERFSAQQFPDLHSELNLSSLELGDSALYFCASSVGPRADQPQHFGDGTRLSIL.

This clone was observed a few times. The chain carries TRBV27 and TRBJ1-5; 8 bases line up with TRBD1. The CDR3 loop spans 15 amino acids. With V trimmed by 3 bases and J by 5 bases, 6 bases remained unmatched. Germline CDR1 MNHEY, CDR2 SMNVEV (reference sequence). The CDR3 reads CASSFLGQDHQPQHF. The CDR3 DNA reads as TGTGCCAGCAGTTTTTTGGGACAGGATCATCAGCCCCAGCATTTT.